These T cell receptor beta chains were read from a single sample in a study of molecular identifiers for immune sequencing clone quantification. TCRdb re-analysed the PCR reads in MiXCR, keeping a single row per CDR3 protein. The data contain around 89,000 distinct CDR3 sequences, roughly 20% of them singletons. Sequencing was performed on naive CD8+ T cells from blood, with Jurkat cell RNA spiked in. Receptors were obtained from a human donor in good health. Some libraries in this study had Jurkat cell RNA spiked in. The CDR3 runs from the conserved cysteine through the conserved F or W. The D gene is left open where the match is weak. Clone size is given for some rows only: seen once, a few or many times, or a class if the clone is expanded.

D	size	V	J	DNA	CDR3
NA	many	TRBV27	TRBJ2-1	TGTGCCAGCAGTGGTAAGGCCGACTCCTACAATGAGCAGTTCTTC	CASSGKADSYNEQFF
NA	many	TRBV2	TRBJ2-2	TGTGCCTTCCAGGGGGGGTCTACCGGGGAGCTGTTTTTT	CAFQGGSTGELFF
NA	many	TRBV19	TRBJ1-4	TGTGCCAGTAGTATCGGGGCCTTCGGGGAAAAACTGTTTTTT	CASSIGAFGEKLFF
NA	many	TRBV4-3	TRBJ2-3	TGCGCCAGCAGCCAGGGGATAGTGTTGACAGATACGCAGTATTTT	CASSQGIVLTDTQYF
NA	NA	TRBV20-1	TRBJ2-7	TGCAGTGCTAGAGATCCAGCAGGGGGGATCTACGAGCAGTACTTC	CSARDPAGGIYEQYF
NA	many	TRBV4-3	TRBJ1-2	TGCGCCAGCAGCCTCTCGGAAGGTCTGGGCTATGGCTACACCTTC	CASSLSEGLGYGYTF
NA	many	TRBV5-8	TRBJ2-3	TGTGCCAGCAGCCAAGCCCGACTCCGAGATACGCAGTATTTT	CASSQARLRDTQYF
NA	many	TRBV5-4	TRBJ1-1	TGTGCCAGCAGTCGGGGAGGGGGTACTGAAGCTTTCTTT	CASSRGGGTEAFF
NA	NA	TRBV6-6	TRBJ1-1	TGTGCCAGCAGAGAGAGACACCGTCTGAACACTGAAGCTTTCTTT	CASRERHRLNTEAFF
NA	many	TRBV29-1	TRBJ2-3	TGCAGCGGAGATACGCAGTATTTT	CSGDTQYF
NA	many	TRBV20-1	TRBJ2-7	TGCAGTGCTAGGGTCCCAGCCATGGGTACCTACGAGCAGTACTTC	CSARVPAMGTYEQYF
NA	many	TRBV13	TRBJ1-6	TGTGCCAGCAGCCACCGGGCCGGGTCACCCCTCCACTTT	CASSHRAGSPLHF
NA	many	TRBV13	TRBJ2-3	TGTGCCAGCGCTATGTTCACAGATACGCAGTATTTT	CASAMFTDTQYF
NA	many	TRBV6-2/TRBV6-3	TRBJ2-5	TGTGCCAGCAGAGGACAAAACCAAGAGACCCAGTACTTC	CASRGQNQETQYF
NA	many	TRBV3-1	TRBJ1-1	TGTGCCAGCAGCCAAGAACGCCGGGGGCCTGAAGCTTTCTTT	CASSQERRGPEAFF
NA	many	TRBV4-3	TRBJ1-1	TGCGCCAGCAGCCAAGACAGACCGATGAACACTGAAGCTTTCTTT	CASSQDRPMNTEAFF
NA	many	TRBV12-3/TRBV12-4	TRBJ2-7	TGTGCCAGCAGTTTAGGGTACCCCTACGAGCAGTACTTC	CASSLGYPYEQYF
NA	many	TRBV4-3	TRBJ2-2	TGCGCCAGCAGCCAAGATCGGGCCGGGGAGCTGTTTTTT	CASSQDRAGELFF
NA	many	TRBV20-1	TRBJ2-7	TGCAGTGCTAGAGGCCGGGACCTACCCCCTCACGAGCAGTACTTC	CSARGRDLPPHEQYF
NA	many	TRBV12-3/TRBV12-4	TRBJ2-3	TGTGCCAGCAGTTTCCCCGGGACAGATACGCAGTATTTT	CASSFPGTDTQYF
NA	many	TRBV7-9	TRBJ2-5	TGTGCCAGCAGCTTACTGGCAGGGAACCAAGAGACCCAGTACTTC	CASSLLAGNQETQYF
NA	many	TRBV2	TRBJ1-1	TGTGCCAGCAGTGAAAGTGTGACAGCGAACACTGAAGCTTTCTTT	CASSESVTANTEAFF
NA	many	TRBV7-9	TRBJ2-2	TGTGCCAGCAGCTTATTCGATGGTTTCACCGGGGAGCTGTTTTTT	CASSLFDGFTGELFF
NA	many	TRBV28	TRBJ1-1	TGTGCCAGCAGGGAGTTGACAGCGAACACTGAAGCTTTCTTT	CASRELTANTEAFF
TRBD1	NA	TRBV7-2	TRBJ2-7	TGTGCCAGCAGCTTACTGTTTTCCGGGACAGGGGGATGCGAGCAGTACTTC	CASSLLFSGTGGCEQYF
NA	many	TRBV27	TRBJ2-3	TGTGCCAGCAGTCTCATTCAGGGAACAGGATCATCTAGCACAGATACGCAGTATTTT	CASSLIQGTGSSSTDTQYF
NA	many	TRBV7-9	TRBJ1-6	TGTGCCAGCCGTGGCCAAAGCTCCTATAATTCACCCCTCCACTTT	CASRGQSSYNSPLHF
NA	many	TRBV27	TRBJ2-3	TGTGCCAGCTACAGTCCCCCCTACTCTGGGAGTGCAGATACGCAGTATTTT	CASYSPPYSGSADTQYF
NA	many	TRBV11-2	TRBJ1-4	TGTGCCAGCAGCTTTTATTCTCGGGTAGCTAATGAAAAACTGTTTTTT	CASSFYSRVANEKLFF
NA	many	TRBV21-1	TRBJ2-3	TGTGCCAGCAGCAGGACTTGCACAGATACGCAGTATTTT	CASSRTCTDTQYF
NA	many	TRBV12-3/TRBV12-4	TRBJ2-7	TGTGCCAGCAGTTCCCCTAGGGGGCAGTACTTC	CASSSPRGQYF
TRBD1	NA	TRBV19	TRBJ2-1	TGTGCCAGTAGCACAGGGGGTACCTACAATGAGCAGTTCTTC	CASSTGGTYNEQFF
NA	NA	TRBV5-6	TRBJ2-3	TGTGCCAGCAGCTTGCGGGATGTGAGGACAGATACGCAGTATTTT	CASSLRDVRTDTQYF
TRBD1	NA	TRBV5-6	TRBJ1-1	TGTGCCAGCAGCTGGGGGGACAGGGAGTTGAACACTGAAGCTCTCTTT	CASSWGDRELNTEALF
TRBD1	many	TRBV7-3	TRBJ1-4	TGTGCCAGCAGCTCCACAGGGGCAACTAATGAAAAACTGTTTTTT	CASSSTGATNEKLFF
NA	NA	TRBV27	TRBJ2-3	TGTGCCAGCAGTTTATTGGCTCATACAGATACGCAGTATTTT	CASSLLAHTDTQYF
NA	many	TRBV20-1	TRBJ2-2	TGCAGTGCTAGATTAGGACTCACCGGGGAGCTGTTTTTT	CSARLGLTGELFF